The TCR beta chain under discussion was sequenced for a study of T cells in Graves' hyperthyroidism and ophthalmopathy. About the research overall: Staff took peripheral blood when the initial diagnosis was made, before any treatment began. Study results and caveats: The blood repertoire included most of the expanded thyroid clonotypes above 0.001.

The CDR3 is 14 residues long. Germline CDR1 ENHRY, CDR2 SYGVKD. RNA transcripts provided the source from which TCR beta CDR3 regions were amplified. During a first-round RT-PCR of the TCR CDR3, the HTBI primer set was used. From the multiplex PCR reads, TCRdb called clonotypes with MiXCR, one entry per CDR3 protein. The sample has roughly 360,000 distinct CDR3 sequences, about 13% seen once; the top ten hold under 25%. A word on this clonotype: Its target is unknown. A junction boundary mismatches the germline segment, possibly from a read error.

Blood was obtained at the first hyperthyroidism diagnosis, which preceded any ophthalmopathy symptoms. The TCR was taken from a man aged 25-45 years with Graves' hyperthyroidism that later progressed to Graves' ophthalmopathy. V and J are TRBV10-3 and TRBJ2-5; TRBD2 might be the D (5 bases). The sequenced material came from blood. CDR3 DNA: TGTGCCATCGGTGAGGGCCGCGGCCAAGAGACCCAGTACTTC. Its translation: CAIGEGRGQETQYF.